Shown below are 19 T cell receptor beta chains from a single sample sequenced in a study of shared clonotypes between healthy human individuals. Repertoires were generated with immunoSEQ multiplex PCR, while TCRdb's copy carries only in-frame clones and drops some. The sample contains approximately 2.4 million clones, nearly 97% of which appear only once. The sample consisted of naive CD4+ T cells sorted from blood. Subset specified: CD45RA+ positively selected. These receptors came from a man younger than 30 in good health.

In DNA, the CDR3 is TGTGCCAGCCTACGGAGCAACACTGAAGCTTTCTTT. Amino acid sequence: CASLRSNTEAFF. The chain recombines TRBV6-6 with TRBJ1-1; D ambiguous. V lost 8 bases, J lost 2 bases, and 9 bases lay in between. Germline assignment: CDR1 MNHNY and CDR2 SVGAGI (reference sequence). The CDR3 loop spans 12 amino acids.

The chain carries TRBV18 and TRBJ1-3; 7 nucleotides match TRBD1. The germline CDR1 and CDR2 sequences are KGHSH and LQKENI. With V trimmed by 5 bases and J by 2 bases, 9 bases remained unmatched. The CDR3 has 16 amino acids. CDR3 sequence reads: CASSSLPDRTGNTIYF. In DNA form, the CDR3 reads TGTGCCAGCTCATCACTTCCGGACAGGACTGGAAACACCATATATTTT.

The V call is TRBV30, the J call TRBJ1-6; D unresolved. Trimming removed 2 bases from V and 9 bases from J, with 14 bases in between. The V gene's germline CDR1 is GTSNPN and CDR2 SVGIG (reference sequence). The CDR3 is 14 residues long. The CDR3 nucleotides read TGTGCCTGGAGTAAGAACACTCTAATTTCACCCCTCCACTTT. As protein: CAWSKNTLISPLHF.

The chain carries TRBV5-1 and TRBJ1-3; TRBD1 matches at 7 bases. The CDR3 has 20 amino acids. Germline-derived CDR1 and CDR2 are SGHRS and YFSETQ. The V segment lost 4 bases and the J segment 0 bases; nucleotides outside the gene matches: 19. CDR3 sequence: CASSQWASGQLSFSGNTIYF. As DNA, the CDR3 is TGCGCCAGCAGCCAATGGGCCTCGGGACAGTTATCCTTCTCTGGAAACACCATATATTTT.

The gene calls are TRBV2 and TRBJ2-7; D is perhaps TRBD2 (5 bases). The CDR3 sequence is 14 residues long. CDR1 and CDR2 from the germline V gene are SNHLY and FYNNEI. Trimming stripped 6 bases from V and 0 bases from J, with 12 bases between. The CDR3 loop reads CASRRDTTSYEQYF. In DNA, the CDR3 is TGTGCCAGCAGGAGGGATACGACCTCCTACGAGCAGTACTTC. The full variable domain, rest sourced from reference TRBV2 and TRBJ2-7, is EPEVTQTPSHQVTQMGQEVILRCVPISNHLYFYWYRQILGQKVEFLVSFYNNEISEKSEIFDDQFSVERPDGSNFTLKIRSTKLEDSAMYFCASRRDTTSYEQYFGPGTRLTVT.

This chain connects TRBV7-2 to TRBJ2-7; D uncertain. Per the germline V gene, CDR1 is SGHTA and CDR2 is FQGNSA. V lost 5 bases, J lost 3 bases, and 5 bases lay in between. The CDR3 runs to 11 residues. DNA for the CDR3: TGTGCCAGCAGCCGAAACTACGAGCAGTACTTC. Translating gives CASSRNYEQYF.

The chain carries TRBV27 and TRBJ2-4; the D call may be TRBD1 or TRBD2 (5 bases each). The CDR3 covers 14 residues. In germline, CDR1 is MNHEY, CDR2 SMNVEV (reference sequence). V lost 8 bases, J lost 8 bases, and 19 bases lay in between. The chain's CDR3 is CASAPGDRLDIQYF. The CDR3 region has the DNA TGTGCCAGCGCACCCGGGGACCGTCTGGACATTCAGTACTTC.

The genes are TRBV10-3 and TRBJ1-3, with unresolved D. Per germline, CDR1 ENHRY and CDR2 SYGVKD. The CDR3 length is 15 residues. Trimming took 3 bases from V and 3 from J, leaving 12 bases between them. Here the CDR3 reads CAISDEGFGGNTIYF. CDR3 DNA: TGTGCCATCAGTGATGAGGGATTCGGTGGAAACACCATATATTTT.

The rearrangement joins TRBV6-5 to TRBJ1-4; D not certain. Between the trimmed V and J ends, which lost 5 bases and 7 bases, there was a span of 14 bases. There are 14 residues in the CDR3. CDR1 MNHEY and CDR2 SVGAGI come from the germline V gene. In DNA form, the CDR3 reads TGTGCCAGCAGTCCCAACCTGTGGGGTGAAAAACTGTTTTTT. It codes for CASSPNLWGEKLFF.

A note on this clone: Other DNA variants within this sample encode the same CDR3. The chain is built from TRBV28 and TRBJ1-6; unclear D gene. Trimming left V 5 bases short and J 9 bases short, with 8 bases between. CDR3 length: 12 amino acids. Germline-derived CDR1 and CDR2 are MDHEN and SYDVKM. DNA of the CDR3: TGTGCCAGCAGTCTTGTCGGTTCACCCCTCCACTTT. Translated: CASSLVGSPLHF.

The rearrangement links TRBV18 to TRBJ2-7; D is ambiguous. CDR3 length equals 16 residues. Deletions cut 3 bases from V and 2 bases from J, with 17 bases between. Per the germline V gene, CDR1 is KGHSH and CDR2 is LQKENI. CDR3 loop: CASSPPSTADPYEQYF. CDR3 bases: TGTGCCAGCTCACCCCCCTCTACGGCCGATCCCTACGAGCAGTACTTC.

The chain has TRBV5-4 and TRBJ2-1, with D unclear. V was cut by 1 base and J by 2 bases, with 7 bases left in between. The CDR3 is 14 amino acids. Germline V gives CDR1 SGHNT, CDR2 YYREEE (reference sequence). DNA for the CDR3: TGTGCCAGCAGCTTGAGAGGTACCTACAATGAGCAGTTCTTC. It yields the protein CASSLRGTYNEQFF.

The CDR3 DNA is TGTGCCAGCAGCTCGGGACAGTTTAATCAGCCCCAGCATTTT. Residues: CASSSGQFNQPQHF. V gene TRBV7-8 combines with J gene TRBJ1-5; 7 bases agree with TRBD1. Germline CDR1 is SGHVS and CDR2 is FQNEAQ. V lost 4 bases to trimming and J lost 4 bases; unmatched junction nucleotides: 4. This CDR3 is 14 amino acids long. The whole variable domain, remainder taken from reference TRBV7-8 and TRBJ1-5, is GAGVSQSPRYKVAKRGQDVALRCDPISGHVSLFWYQQALGQGPEFLTYFQNEAQLDKSGLPSDRFFAERPEGSVSTLKIQRTQQEDSAVYLCASSSGQFNQPQHFGDGTRLSIL.

This chain joins TRBV27 and TRBJ2-1; no clear D. Germline assignment: CDR1 MNHEY and CDR2 SMNVEV (reference sequence). V lost 4 bases, J lost 6 bases, and 10 bases lay in between. The CDR3 totals 13 residues. The CDR3 bases are TGTGCCAGCAGTTCACAGACCCCCAATGAGCAGTTCTTC. Amino acids: CASSSQTPNEQFF.

The CDR3 here is CASQGADTEAFF. The CDR3 nucleotides are TGTGCCAGCCAGGGGGCGGACACTGAAGCTTTCTTT. This chain uses TRBV2 with TRBJ1-1, with TRBD1 matching 8 bases. This CDR3 comprises 12 residues. CDR1 SNHLY and CDR2 FYNNEI come from the germline V gene. With 8 bases clipped from V and 3 bases from J, the junction kept 2 bases outside the gene matches.

The chain combines TRBV25-1 with TRBJ2-6; D might be TRBD2 (6 bases). CDR1 is MGHDK and CDR2 is SYGVNS in the germline V gene. The CDR3 is 18 amino acids. V was pared by 6 bases and J by 6 bases, with 24 bases between. CDR3 sequence: CASSPTGLSSLLANVLTF. In nucleotides, the CDR3 is TGTGCCAGCAGCCCAACGGGACTGTCCTCCCTCTTGGCCAACGTCCTGACTTTC. Together with reference TRBV25-1 and TRBJ2-6, the CDR3 gives the full variable domain: EADIYQTPRYLVIGTGKKITLECSQTMGHDKMYWYQQDPGMELHLIHYSYGVNSTEKGDLSSESTVSRIRTEHFPLTLESARPSHTSQYLCASSPTGLSSLLANVLTFGAGSRLTVL.

This clone was seen only once. The genes are TRBV23-1 and TRBJ2-7; D perhaps matches TRBD1 (5 bases). TRBV23-1 is assigned to the ORF class and has an uncertain function. The V end was cut by 3 bases, the J end by 3 bases, with 18 bases between. The CDR3 is made up of 16 amino acids. The CDR3 bases are TGCGCCAGCAGTCACCCCGAAACAGGCCGGCTCTACGAGCAGTACTTC. Residues: CASSHPETGRLYEQYF.

The V gene is TRBV6-5, the J gene TRBJ1-3; D is uncertain. Germline CDR1 and CDR2: MNHEY and SVGAGI. V lost 6 bases to trimming and J lost 0 bases, with 12 bases between them. The CDR3 has 15 residues. The CDR3 bases are TGTGCCAGCAGATCAACCGACGCCTCTGGAAACACCATATATTTT. This sequence encodes CASRSTDASGNTIYF.

J is TRBJ1-5 and V is TRBV30; the match to TRBD1 covers 7 bases. The CDR3 totals 17 residues. V lost 0 bases, J lost 4 bases, and 12 bases stayed unmatched. CDR1 is GTSNPN, CDR2 SVGIG, per germline (reference sequence). CDR3 loop: CAWSVAGGGLWNQPQHF. CDR3 in DNA: TGTGCCTGGAGTGTGGCAGGGGGTGGCCTGTGGAATCAGCCCCAGCATTTT.